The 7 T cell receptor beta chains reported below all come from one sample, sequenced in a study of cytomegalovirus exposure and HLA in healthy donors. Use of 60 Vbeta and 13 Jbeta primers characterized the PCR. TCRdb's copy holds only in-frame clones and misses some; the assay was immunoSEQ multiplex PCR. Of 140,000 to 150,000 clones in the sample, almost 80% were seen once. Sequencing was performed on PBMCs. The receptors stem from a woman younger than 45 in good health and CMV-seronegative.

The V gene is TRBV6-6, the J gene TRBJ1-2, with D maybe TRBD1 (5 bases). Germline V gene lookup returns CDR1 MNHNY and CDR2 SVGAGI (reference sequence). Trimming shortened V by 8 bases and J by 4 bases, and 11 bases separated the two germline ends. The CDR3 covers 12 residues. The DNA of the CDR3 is TGTGCCAGCGGCGGACAACGCTATGGCTACACCTTC. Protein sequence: CASGGQRYGYTF.

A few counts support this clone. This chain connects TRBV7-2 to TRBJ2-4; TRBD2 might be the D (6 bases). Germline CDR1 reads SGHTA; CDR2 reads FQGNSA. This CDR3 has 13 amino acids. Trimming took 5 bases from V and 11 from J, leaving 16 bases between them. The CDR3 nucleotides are TGTGCCAGCAGCGGAACTGGCGGGAAGTTTCAGTACTTC. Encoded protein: CASSGTGGKFQYF.

For the CDR3, the DNA is TGTGCCAGCAGCCAAGGGACAGGGGATGGGTTCTACGAGCAGTACTTC. Translation: CASSQGTGDGFYEQYF. V usage is TRBV7-9 and J usage is TRBJ2-7; TRBD1 matches at 10 bases. Trimming at V came to 5 bases and at J to 3 bases, leaving 10 bases not matched to a gene. Germline V gives CDR1 SEHNR, CDR2 FQNEAQ (reference sequence). This CDR3 region has 16 residues.

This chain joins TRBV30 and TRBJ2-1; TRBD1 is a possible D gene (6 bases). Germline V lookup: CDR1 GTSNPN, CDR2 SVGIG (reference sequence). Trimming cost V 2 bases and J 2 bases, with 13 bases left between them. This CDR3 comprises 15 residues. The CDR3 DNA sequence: TGTGCCTGGAGTAGAGGGGGTCTCCCCTACAATGAGCAGTTCTTC. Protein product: CAWSRGGLPYNEQFF.

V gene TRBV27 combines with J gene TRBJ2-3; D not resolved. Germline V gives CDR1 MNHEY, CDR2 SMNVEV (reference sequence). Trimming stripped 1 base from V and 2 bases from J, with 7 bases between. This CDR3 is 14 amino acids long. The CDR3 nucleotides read TGTGCCAGCAGTTTATTTAGAAACACAGATACGCAGTATTTT. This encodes CASSLFRNTDTQYF.

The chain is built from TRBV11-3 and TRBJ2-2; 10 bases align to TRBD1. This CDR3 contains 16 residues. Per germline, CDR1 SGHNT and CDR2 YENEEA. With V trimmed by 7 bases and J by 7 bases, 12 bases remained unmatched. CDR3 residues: CASTLGGTGVDGELFF. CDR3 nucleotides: TGTGCCAGCACCCTAGGTGGGACAGGGGTTGACGGGGAGCTGTTTTTT.

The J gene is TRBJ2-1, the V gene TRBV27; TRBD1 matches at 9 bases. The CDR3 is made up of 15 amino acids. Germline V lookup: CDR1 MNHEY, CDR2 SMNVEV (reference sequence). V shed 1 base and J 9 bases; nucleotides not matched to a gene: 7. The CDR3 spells CASSLLQGAQGEQFF. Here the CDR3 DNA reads TGTGCCAGCAGTTTATTACAGGGGGCGCAGGGTGAGCAGTTCTTC.